This T cell receptor beta chain was found in a study of naive and memory T cell subsets. This CDR3 has 13 residues. V was pared by 6 bases and J by 6 bases, with 7 bases of the junction left unmatched. This clonotype appeared a few times. Its antigen remains unidentified. Study-level findings and limits: Possibly reflecting memory cells re-expressing CD45RA, a few larger clonotypes occurred in naive repertoires, especially CD8.

Four subsets defined by CD45RA and CD27 were sorted after CD3, CD4, CD8 and live/dead staining. Two oligonucleotides, mixed equimolar, formed the beta constant-region primer covering TRBC1 and TRBC2. Nested alpha and beta constant-region primers with the SP2 primer drove four PCR rounds on ligated cDNA. An oligonucleotide with the SP2 primer and a 12-nucleotide UMI was ligated to the cDNA 3' end. TCRdb re-analysed the UMI-ligation and nested PCR reads in MiXCR, keeping a single row per CDR3 protein. The sample has over 110,000 distinct CDR3 sequences, approximately 21% seen once; the top ten hold about 0.57%.

Sequenced sample: naive CD8+ T cells from blood. The TCR originated in a human donor in good health. The V and J genes are TRBV12-3 or TRBV12-4 and TRBJ1-2; 7 positions agree with TRBD1. The CDR3 protein is CASRPQGRHGYTF. CDR3 nucleotide sequence: TGTGCCAGCAGGCCACAGGGGAGGCATGGCTACACCTTC.